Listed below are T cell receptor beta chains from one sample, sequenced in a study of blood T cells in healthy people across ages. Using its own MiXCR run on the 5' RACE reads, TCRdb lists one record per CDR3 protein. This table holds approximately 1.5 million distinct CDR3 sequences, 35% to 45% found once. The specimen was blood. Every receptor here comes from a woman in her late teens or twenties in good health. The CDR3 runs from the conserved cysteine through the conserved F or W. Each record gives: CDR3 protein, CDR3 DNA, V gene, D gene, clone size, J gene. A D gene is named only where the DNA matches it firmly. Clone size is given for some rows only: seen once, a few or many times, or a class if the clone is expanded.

cdr3_aa: CASSLGQTYYGYTF
cdr3_nt: TGCGCCAGCAGCTTGGGACAGACCTACTATGGCTACACCTTC
v_call: TRBV5-1
d_call: .
clone_size: few
j_call: TRBJ1-2

cdr3_aa: CASSTSSGRGSTDTQYF
cdr3_nt: TGTGCCAGCAGCACATCTAGCGGGAGGGGTAGCACAGATACGCAGTATTTT
v_call: TRBV21-1
d_call: .
clone_size: .
j_call: TRBJ2-3

cdr3_aa: CASSQDWQGLNTEAFF
cdr3_nt: TGTGCCAGCAGCCAAGATTGGCAGGGGTTGAACACTGAAGCTTTCTTT
v_call: TRBV3-1
d_call: .
clone_size: few
j_call: TRBJ1-1

cdr3_aa: CASSKSGGANTEAFF
cdr3_nt: TGTGCCAGCAGCAAAAGCGGTGGAGCAAACACTGAAGCTTTCTTT
v_call: TRBV3-1
d_call: .
clone_size: .
j_call: TRBJ1-1

cdr3_aa: CASSKGGRTSVPDTQYF
cdr3_nt: TGTGCCAGCAGCAAAGGGGGGCGGACATCGGTACCAGATACGCAGTATTTT
v_call: TRBV21-1
d_call: .
clone_size: .
j_call: TRBJ2-3

cdr3_aa: CSVEARLAGDSSYNEQYF
cdr3_nt: TGCAGCGTTGAAGCCCGACTAGCGGGGGACAGCTCCTACAATGAGCAGTACTTC
v_call: TRBV29-1
d_call: TRBD2
clone_size: few
j_call: TRBJ2-7

cdr3_aa: CASSERSLAGGSYNEQFF
cdr3_nt: TGTGCCAGCAGCGAACGGTCCCTAGCGGGAGGGTCCTACAATGAGCAGTTCTTC
v_call: TRBV13
d_call: TRBD2
clone_size: few
j_call: TRBJ2-1

cdr3_aa: CSATGWDKNIQYF
cdr3_nt: TGCAGCGCGACAGGGTGGGACAAAAACATTCAGTACTTC
v_call: TRBV29-1
d_call: TRBD1
clone_size: few
j_call: TRBJ2-4

cdr3_aa: CASSDNKYFTDTQYF
cdr3_nt: TGTGCCAGCAGTGATAATAAGTATTTCACAGATACGCAGTATTTT
v_call: TRBV25-1
d_call: .
clone_size: .
j_call: TRBJ2-3

cdr3_aa: CSASLPGGNQPQHF
cdr3_nt: TGCAGTGCTAGCCTCCCAGGGGGCAATCAGCCCCAGCATTTT
v_call: TRBV20-1
d_call: .
clone_size: .
j_call: TRBJ1-5

cdr3_aa: CASSRAGEQYF
cdr3_nt: TGTGCCAGCAGTAGGGCGGGTGAGCAGTACTTC
v_call: TRBV11-2
d_call: .
clone_size: many
j_call: TRBJ2-7

cdr3_aa: CASSQALGQPQHF
cdr3_nt: TGTGCCAGCAGCCAAGCCCTAGGCCAGCCCCAGCATTTT
v_call: TRBV3-1
d_call: .
clone_size: .
j_call: TRBJ1-5

cdr3_aa: CASHAGELFF
cdr3_nt: TGTGCCTCCCATGCCGGGGAGCTGTTTTTT
v_call: TRBV12-3/TRBV12-4
d_call: .
clone_size: .
j_call: TRBJ2-2

cdr3_aa: CASSAAFGQAMSRSQYF
cdr3_nt: TGTGCCAGCAGCGCCGCTTTCGGACAGGCCATGTCACGGTCCCAGTACTTC
v_call: TRBV7-2
d_call: TRBD1
clone_size: few
j_call: TRBJ2-5

cdr3_aa: CASSLATTGELFF
cdr3_nt: TGTGCCAGCAGCTTAGCCACAACCGGGGAGCTGTTTTTT
v_call: TRBV7-9
d_call: .
clone_size: .
j_call: TRBJ2-2

cdr3_aa: CSVVLLSGQTYNEQFF
cdr3_nt: TGCAGCGTTGTACTCTTGTCGGGACAGACTTACAATGAGCAGTTCTTC
v_call: TRBV29-1
d_call: TRBD1
clone_size: .
j_call: TRBJ2-1

cdr3_aa: CASTRGRNSPLHF
cdr3_nt: TGTGCCAGCACCCGGGGCCGGAATTCACCCCTCCACTTT
v_call: TRBV25-1
d_call: .
clone_size: .
j_call: TRBJ1-6

cdr3_aa: CASSYSTQGINEQYF
cdr3_nt: TGTGCCAGCAGTTACTCTACACAGGGTATCAACGAGCAGTACTTC
v_call: TRBV6-6
d_call: .
clone_size: .
j_call: TRBJ2-7

cdr3_aa: CASSPESGNTIYF
cdr3_nt: TGTGCCAGCAGCCCGGAATCTGGAAACACCATATATTTT
v_call: TRBV7-9
d_call: .
clone_size: .
j_call: TRBJ1-3

cdr3_aa: CASSHSQGTSYEQYF
cdr3_nt: TGTGCCAGCAGCCACTCACAGGGGACCTCCTACGAGCAGTACTTC
v_call: TRBV14
d_call: TRBD1
clone_size: .
j_call: TRBJ2-7

cdr3_aa: CASSTPPSYEQYF
cdr3_nt: TGTGCCAGCAGTACCCCTCCATCCTACGAGCAGTACTTC
v_call: TRBV27
d_call: .
clone_size: .
j_call: TRBJ2-7

cdr3_aa: CAIQGAGEQYF
cdr3_nt: TGTGCCATACAGGGGGCAGGGGAGCAGTACTTC
v_call: TRBV28
d_call: TRBD1
clone_size: .
j_call: TRBJ2-7

cdr3_aa: CASSQGGGDKNIQYF
cdr3_nt: TGTGCCAGCAGCCAAGGAGGGGGTGACAAAAACATTCAGTACTTC
v_call: TRBV6-6
d_call: .
clone_size: .
j_call: TRBJ2-4

cdr3_aa: CATSRVNSGANVLTF
cdr3_nt: TGTGCCACCAGCAGAGTGAACTCTGGGGCCAACGTCCTGACTTTC
v_call: TRBV15
d_call: .
clone_size: few
j_call: TRBJ2-6

cdr3_aa: CASSPGTSGSLVDTQYF
cdr3_nt: TGTGCCAGCAGCCCCGGGACTAGCGGGAGTCTGGTAGATACGCAGTATTTT
v_call: TRBV7-2
d_call: TRBD2
clone_size: .
j_call: TRBJ2-3

cdr3_aa: CASSQDWASGGTHEQYF
cdr3_nt: TGTGCCAGCAGCCAAGATTGGGCTAGCGGGGGGACTCACGAGCAGTACTTC
v_call: TRBV14
d_call: TRBD2
clone_size: .
j_call: TRBJ2-7

cdr3_aa: CSARDWGVSYNEQFF
cdr3_nt: TGCAGTGCTAGAGATTGGGGGGTTTCCTACAATGAGCAGTTCTTC
v_call: TRBV20-1
d_call: .
clone_size: few
j_call: TRBJ2-1

cdr3_aa: CASSPGVAGGRSTDTQYF
cdr3_nt: TGCGCCAGCAGCCCCGGGGTAGCGGGGGGCCGTAGCACAGATACGCAGTATTTT
v_call: TRBV4-1
d_call: TRBD2
clone_size: .
j_call: TRBJ2-3

cdr3_aa: CASRTRGIPYNEQFF
cdr3_nt: TGTGCCAGCAGGACCAGGGGTATCCCCTACAATGAGCAGTTCTTC
v_call: TRBV12-3/TRBV12-4
d_call: .
clone_size: .
j_call: TRBJ2-1

cdr3_aa: CAGNKDFYGYTF
cdr3_nt: TGTGCCGGCAATAAGGATTTCTATGGCTACACCTTC
v_call: TRBV9
d_call: .
clone_size: .
j_call: TRBJ1-2

cdr3_aa: CATSDPRDFNNEQFF
cdr3_nt: TGTGCCACCAGTGATCCTAGGGACTTTAACAATGAGCAGTTCTTC
v_call: TRBV24-1
d_call: .
clone_size: few
j_call: TRBJ2-1

cdr3_aa: CSASGGLTYNEQFF
cdr3_nt: TGCAGTGCTAGTGGGGGGCTCACCTACAATGAGCAGTTCTTC
v_call: TRBV20-1
d_call: .
clone_size: .
j_call: TRBJ2-1

cdr3_aa: CASSLEGQGGEKLFF
cdr3_nt: TGTGCCAGCAGTTTAGAAGGACAGGGCGGTGAAAAACTGTTTTTT
v_call: TRBV12-3/TRBV12-4
d_call: TRBD1
clone_size: few
j_call: TRBJ1-4

cdr3_aa: CASSDWDSFSGYTF
cdr3_nt: TGCGCCAGCAGCGATTGGGACAGTTTTAGTGGCTACACCTTC
v_call: TRBV5-1
d_call: TRBD1
clone_size: .
j_call: TRBJ1-2

cdr3_aa: CASSLMQGAYEQYF
cdr3_nt: TGTGCCAGCAGCTTAATGCAGGGGGCCTACGAGCAGTACTTC
v_call: TRBV7-2
d_call: TRBD1
clone_size: few
j_call: TRBJ2-7

cdr3_aa: CASSQNLAATYEQYF
cdr3_nt: TGCGCCAGCAGCCAAAATCTAGCGGCCACCTACGAGCAGTACTTC
v_call: TRBV4-3
d_call: TRBD2
clone_size: few
j_call: TRBJ2-7

cdr3_aa: CASSQAGTGSRNYGYTF
cdr3_nt: TGTGCCAGCAGCCAAGCGGGAACGGGGAGCCGAAACTATGGCTACACCTTC
v_call: TRBV3-1
d_call: .
clone_size: .
j_call: TRBJ1-2

cdr3_aa: CASSKGLVVSYNEQFF
cdr3_nt: TGTGCCAGCAGTAAAGGACTAGTGGTTTCCTACAATGAGCAGTTCTTC
v_call: TRBV6-1
d_call: TRBD2
clone_size: .
j_call: TRBJ2-1

cdr3_aa: CASSTRTSESYEQYF
cdr3_nt: TGTGCCAGCAGTACCAGGACTAGCGAGTCCTACGAGCAGTACTTC
v_call: TRBV6-2/TRBV6-3
d_call: TRBD2
clone_size: .
j_call: TRBJ2-7

cdr3_aa: CARNQEDSSNSPLHF
cdr3_nt: TGCGCCCGCAACCAAGAGGACAGTAGTAATTCACCCCTCCACTTT
v_call: TRBV4-3
d_call: .
clone_size: .
j_call: TRBJ1-6

cdr3_aa: CSSGLAGDAMDEQFF
cdr3_nt: TGCAGCTCCGGACTAGCGGGGGATGCCATGGATGAGCAGTTCTTC
v_call: TRBV29-1
d_call: TRBD2
clone_size: .
j_call: TRBJ2-1

cdr3_aa: CASSSETGENTGELFF
cdr3_nt: TGTGCCAGCAGCTCAGAGACAGGTGAAAACACCGGGGAGCTGTTTTTT
v_call: TRBV7-9
d_call: .
clone_size: few
j_call: TRBJ2-2

cdr3_aa: CASSLVRGLAEPLSYNEQFF
cdr3_nt: TGCGCCAGCAGCTTGGTTCGGGGGCTAGCGGAGCCCCTTTCCTACAATGAGCAGTTCTTC
v_call: TRBV5-1
d_call: .
clone_size: .
j_call: TRBJ2-1

cdr3_aa: CSARGVLHPSTGELFF
cdr3_nt: TGCAGTGCTAGAGGAGTCCTCCATCCCTCCACCGGGGAGCTGTTTTTT
v_call: TRBV20-1
d_call: .
clone_size: .
j_call: TRBJ2-2

cdr3_aa: CSVGAGQGYEQYF
cdr3_nt: TGCAGCGTGGGCGCGGGACAGGGCTACGAGCAGTACTTC
v_call: TRBV29-1
d_call: TRBD1
clone_size: .
j_call: TRBJ2-7

cdr3_aa: CASSVREGRGTGELFF
cdr3_nt: TGTGCCAGCAGCGTACGAGAAGGGAGAGGCACCGGGGAGCTGTTTTTT
v_call: TRBV9
d_call: .
clone_size: .
j_call: TRBJ2-2

cdr3_aa: CSASKRASGRIRYF
cdr3_nt: TGCAGTGCTAGTAAAAGGGCTAGCGGGAGAATACGGTACTTC
v_call: TRBV20-1
d_call: TRBD2
clone_size: many
j_call: TRBJ2-5

cdr3_aa: CASSKQGTSGSMGQYF
cdr3_nt: TGTGCCAGCAGTAAACAGGGGACTAGCGGGAGTATGGGGCAGTACTTC
v_call: TRBV6-5
d_call: TRBD2
clone_size: .
j_call: TRBJ2-5

cdr3_aa: CASSLAVYNQETQYF
cdr3_nt: TGTGCCAGCAGCTTAGCAGTCTACAACCAAGAGACCCAGTACTTC
v_call: TRBV7-2
d_call: .
clone_size: .
j_call: TRBJ2-5